This paragraph reports one T cell receptor (beta chain). The read ends 3 residues before the CDR3 terminus; that terminus is restored from the germline J gene. TCRdb's copy holds only in-frame clones and misses some; the assay was immunoSEQ multiplex PCR. The table counts approximately 17,000 clones; roughly 10% lies in the top ten. The record originates from a study of T cells in women clearing cervical HPV infection. The ends lost 6 bases at V and 0 bases at J; junction bases unmatched: 15. The CDR3 consists of 19 residues. CDR1 and CDR2 (germline): KGHSH, LQKENI. This sequence originates from a woman aged 18 to 75 with a cervical HPV16 infection that either progressed to CIN3+ or cleared (not recorded which). Sequencing was performed on blood buffy coat. The chain joins TRBV18 to TRBJ2-3; 10 bases line up with TRBD1. The CDR3 loop reads CASSSPGQGIESSTDTQYF. The CDR3 DNA, read in part, is TGTGCCAGCTCGAGTCCGGGACAGGGGATAGAGTCTAGCACAGATACG.